The sequence of this TCR beta chain was determined in a study of beta chain features in type 1 diabetes. This clone was observed a few times. Its antigen is as yet unknown. Expressed TCRB transcripts got sequenced, as all isolated RNA was reverse transcribed. TCRdb's copy holds only in-frame clones and misses some; the assay was immunoSEQ multiplex PCR. Seen here are a few hundred thousand clones, approximately 24% observed once, and the top ten hold more than 0.009%. Study results and limitations: Shorter TCRB CDR3s, moderately but significantly so, marked every one of the four CD4+ subsets in Type 1 diabetes patients.

CDR1 and CDR2 (germline): SQVTM, ANQGSEA. V was pared by 7 bases and J by 6 bases, with 2 bases of the junction left unmatched. CDR3 size: 11 residues. Sequenced sample: naive CD4+ T cells from blood. This TCR derives from a woman in her twenties or thirties with type 1 diabetes. This rearrangement joins TRBV29-1 to TRBJ1-2, with 10 bases that match TRBD1. The CDR3, as DNA: TGCAGCGGGGGGACAGGGGATGGCTACACCTTC. It specifies CSGGTGDGYTF. Filled out from reference TRBV29-1 and TRBJ1-2, the complete variable domain reads SAVISQKPSRDICQRGTSLTIQCQVDSQVTMMFWYRQQPGQSLTLIATANQGSEATYESGFVIDKFPISRPNLTFSTLTVSNMSPEDSSIYLCSGGTGDGYTFGSGTRLTVV.